The next 4 T cell receptor beta chains were all read from a single sample in a study of blood T cells in healthy people across ages. Sample-barcoded 5' priming and a J-beta primer mix drove a second PCR of about 6 to 11 cycles. TCRdb re-called the 5' RACE reads through MiXCR, storing one row per CDR3 protein. The sample has some 800,000 distinct CDR3 sequences, approximately 25% seen once. This same sample was also part of a study on T cells of mothers and their children.

Material: blood. The receptor set was obtained from a boy aged 5-17 years in good health.

The table lists this clonotype with a few counts. CDR3 in amino acids: CATSTSGTDTQYF. DNA for the CDR3: TGTGCCACCTCGACTAGCGGCACAGATACGCAGTATTTT. The chain combines TRBV6-4 with TRBJ2-3; 8 bases align to TRBD2. Losses at the gene ends were 10 bases for V and 1 base for J; bases not matched to a gene: 4. CDR3 size: 13 residues. Germline V gene lookup returns CDR1 MRHNA and CDR2 SNTAGT.

This chain joins TRBV11-2 and TRBJ2-1; 8 bases fit TRBD2. The CDR3 runs to 16 residues. V trimming: 5 bases; J trimming: 5 bases; junction bases outside the gene matches: 11. CDR1 and CDR2 from the germline V gene are SGHAT and FQNNGV. In nucleotides, the CDR3 is TGTGCCAGCAGCGCCTCCGGGACTAGTGGGCACAATGAGCAGTTCTTC. Amino acid sequence: CASSASGTSGHNEQFF.

The chain couples TRBV10-3 to TRBJ2-1; maybe TRBD1 (5 bases). V was shortened by 6 bases and J by 5 bases, with 8 bases between the two germline ends. The CDR3 totals 12 residues. Germline V CDR1 and CDR2: ENHRY, SYGVKD. The DNA of the CDR3 is TGTGCCATCAGGACAGACAACAATGAGCAGTTCTTC. Translated: CAIRTDNNEQFF.

This clonotype was observed a handful of times. The V call is TRBV5-6, the J call TRBJ2-7; D uncertain. CDR1 SGHDT and CDR2 YYEEEE come from the germline V gene. The CDR3 runs to 15 residues. V was cut by 2 bases and J by 2 bases, with 14 bases left in between. This chain's CDR3 is CASSFGTNGAYEQYF. The CDR3 DNA sequence: TGTGCCAGCAGCTTCGGCACAAATGGGGCCTACGAGCAGTACTTC.